These 6 T cell receptor beta chains originate from one sample sequenced in a study of blood T cell repertoires in COVID-19. Sequencing was performed with immunoSEQ multiplex PCR; in TCRdb, only in-frame clones are kept and a portion is missing. Altogether about 110,000 clones are present, 85% being singletons, with the ten largest covering about 13%. The sample comprised peripheral blood. The receptor set was obtained from a human donor in a cohort sampled during active COVID-19.

The gene calls are TRBV3-1 (or the pseudogene TRBV3-2) and TRBJ2-4; D possibly corresponds to TRBD1 (5 bases). CDR1 is LGHDT, CDR2 YNNKEL, per germline (reference sequence). V was trimmed by 1 base and J by 7 bases, leaving 8 bases between them. The CDR3 extends over 13 amino acids. CDR3 sequence: CASSQGRQNIQYF. In DNA, the CDR3 is TGTGCCAGCAGCCAAGGTAGACAGAACATTCAGTACTTC.

This chain joins TRBV28 and TRBJ1-1; 8 nucleotides agree with TRBD1. The CDR3 totals 16 residues. Trimming removed 6 bases from V and 0 bases from J; junction bases left unmatched: 9. Germline CDR1 and CDR2: MDHEN and SYDVKM. CDR3 in amino acids: CASSLGTGPMNTEAFF. For the CDR3, the DNA is TGTGCCAGCAGCCTTGGGACAGGCCCCATGAACACTGAAGCTTTCTTT.

The rearrangement links TRBV19 to TRBJ1-4; a weak D match, TRBD1 (5 bases). CDR3 length equals 15 residues. Germline lookup yields CDR1 LNHDA and CDR2 SQIVND (reference sequence). Trimming removed 3 bases from V and 5 bases from J, with 13 bases in between. The CDR3 loop reads CASSIRSGPNEKLFF. The CDR3 DNA reads TGTGCCAGTAGTATTAGGTCAGGGCCGAATGAAAAACTGTTTTTT.

The chain couples TRBV2 to TRBJ2-3; D possibly corresponds to TRBD2 (6 bases). Germline assignment: CDR1 SNHLY and CDR2 FYNNEI. The germline V and J ends were trimmed by 6 bases and 0 bases, with 7 bases remaining between them. This CDR3 spans 13 amino acids. The CDR3, as DNA: TGTGCCAGCAGGGACTATAGCACAGATACGCAGTATTTT. The encoded protein is CASRDYSTDTQYF.

This clone was detected a few times. The chain links TRBV12-5 to TRBJ2-7; a weak D match, TRBD2 (5 bases). V lost 0 bases and J lost 2, with 11 bases in between. The CDR3 is made up of 15 amino acids. CDR1 is LGHNT, CDR2 FRNRAP, per germline. CDR3 bases: TGTGCTAGTGGTTTGGTACCGGCGGGTACCTACGAGCAGTACTTC. It translates to CASGLVPAGTYEQYF.

The rearrangement uses TRBV6-6 and TRBJ1-1; 7 nucleotides align to TRBD1. Germline CDR1 is MNHNY and CDR2 is SVGAGI (reference sequence). V lost 5 bases and J lost 2; bases outside the gene matches: 14. The CDR3 covers 17 residues. Here the CDR3 DNA reads TGTGCCAGCAGTCGACCTGGTGGAGGGGGCCTCAACACTGAAGCTTTCTTT. Its protein product is CASSRPGGGGLNTEAFF.